A selection of T cell receptor beta chains follows, all from one sample in a study of CD8 T cells in Susac syndrome. TCRdb re-derived calls from the immunoSEQ multiplex PCR reads in MiXCR, one entry per CDR3 protein. The table has roughly 200,000 distinct CDR3 sequences, around 93% seen once. The sequencing input was CD4+ T cells from PBMCs. These receptors were taken from a human donor with multiple sclerosis. The CDR3 runs from the conserved cysteine through the conserved F or W. The D gene is left open where the match is weak. Not all rows give a size; the values are once, few, many and, for expanded clones, a class.

size: once; J: TRBJ1-5; D: .; V: TRBV24-1; CDR3: CATASNSNQPQHF; DNA: TGTGCCACCGCCTCCAATAGCAATCAGCCCCAGCATTTT
size: .; J: TRBJ2-7; D: TRBD1; V: TRBV5-4; CDR3: CASSLNRGDEQYF; DNA: TGTGCCAGCAGCTTGAACAGGGGCGACGAGCAGTACTTC
size: .; J: TRBJ1-6; D: TRBD1; V: TRBV25-1; CDR3: CASSVTGNSPLHF; DNA: TGTGCCAGCAGTGTGACAGGGAATTCACCCCTCCACTTT
size: .; J: TRBJ1-1; D: .; V: TRBV3-1; CDR3: CASSLTLGTEAFF; DNA: TGTGCCAGCAGCCTCACCCTAGGGACTGAAGCTTTCTTT
size: .; J: TRBJ1-1; D: .; V: TRBV29-1; CDR3: CSVGSPSGPNTEAFF; DNA: TGCAGCGTTGGGTCTCCCTCGGGACCTAACACTGAAGCTTTCTTT
size: .; J: TRBJ2-7; D: .; V: TRBV30; CDR3: CAWSDQGFNEQYF; DNA: TGTGCCTGGAGTGATCAGGGGTTTAACGAGCAGTACTTC
size: .; J: TRBJ2-1; D: TRBD2; V: TRBV3-1; CDR3: CASSQGTSLSYNEQFF; DNA: TGTGCCAGCAGCCAAGGGACTAGCTTGTCCTACAATGAGCAGTTCTTC
size: .; J: TRBJ2-3; D: .; V: TRBV29-1; CDR3: CSVGSPPNDRPTQYF; DNA: TGCAGCGTTGGGTCCCCCCCTAACGACAGGCCTACGCAGTATTTT
size: .; J: TRBJ2-7; D: TRBD1; V: TRBV20-1; CDR3: CSARDGGTGVDEQYF; DNA: TGCAGTGCTAGGGATGGAGGGACAGGAGTGGACGAGCAGTACTTC
size: .; J: TRBJ2-1; D: TRBD2; V: TRBV7-3; CDR3: CASRRGAGDAYNEQFF; DNA: TGTGCCAGCAGGAGAGGAGCGGGGGACGCTTACAATGAGCAGTTCTTC
size: once; J: TRBJ2-1; D: .; V: TRBV30; CDR3: CAWSINEQFF; DNA: TGTGCCTGGAGTATCAATGAGCAGTTCTTC
size: .; J: TRBJ2-1; D: .; V: TRBV27; CDR3: CASSLSTSYNEQFF; DNA: TGTGCCAGCAGTTTATCGACTTCCTACAATGAGCAGTTCTTC
size: .; J: TRBJ1-6; D: TRBD1; V: TRBV7-9; CDR3: CASSLAGGLNSPLHF; DNA: TGTGCCAGCAGCTTAGCAGGGGGCCTTAATTCACCCCTCCACTTT
size: .; J: TRBJ2-5; D: .; V: TRBV27; CDR3: CASSFSRGETQYF; DNA: TGTGCCAGCAGTTTTTCCAGGGGAGAGACCCAGTACTTC
size: few; J: TRBJ2-1; D: .; V: TRBV30; CDR3: CAWRDGSYNEQFF; DNA: TGTGCCTGGAGGGACGGATCCTACAATGAGCAGTTCTTC